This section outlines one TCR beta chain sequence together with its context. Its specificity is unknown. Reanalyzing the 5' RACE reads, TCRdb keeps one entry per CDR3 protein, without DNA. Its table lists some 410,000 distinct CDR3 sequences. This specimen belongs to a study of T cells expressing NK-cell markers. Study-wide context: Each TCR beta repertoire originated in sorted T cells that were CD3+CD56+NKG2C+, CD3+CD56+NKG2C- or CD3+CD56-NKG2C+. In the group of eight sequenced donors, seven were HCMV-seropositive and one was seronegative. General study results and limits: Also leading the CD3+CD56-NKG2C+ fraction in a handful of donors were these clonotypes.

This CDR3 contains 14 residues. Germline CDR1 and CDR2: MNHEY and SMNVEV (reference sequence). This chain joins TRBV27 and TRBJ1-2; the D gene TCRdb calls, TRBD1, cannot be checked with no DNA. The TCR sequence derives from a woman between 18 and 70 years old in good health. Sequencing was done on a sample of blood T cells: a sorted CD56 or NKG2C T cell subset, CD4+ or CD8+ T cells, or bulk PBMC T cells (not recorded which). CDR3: CASSPRRGEYGYTF.